This T cell receptor (beta chain) stems from a study of graft-versus-host responses after intestinal transplantation. About the study: Transplantation in recipients was multivisceral, liver-intestinal, or isolated intestinal.

This table comes from immunoSEQ multiplex PCR, and its TCRdb copy is limited to in-frame clones, with some not included. The sample includes about 54,000 clones, around 90% seen only once; the top ten take 5% to 6.5%. This CDR3 spans 14 amino acids. Germline V CDR1 and CDR2: MRHNA, SNTAGT. Trimming removed 4 bases from V and 8 bases from J; junction bases left unmatched: 10. The genes are TRBV6-4 and TRBJ1-2; 7 bases are shared with TRBD1. The receptor was isolated from a human patient who received an intestinal transplant, so some T cells may come from the graft donor. The specimen comprised PBMCs, sampled around 95 weeks after intestinal transplant. The CDR3: CASSVSGGGVGYTF. CDR3 nucleotides: TGTGCCAGCAGTGTGTCAGGGGGAGGTGTAGGCTACACCTTC.